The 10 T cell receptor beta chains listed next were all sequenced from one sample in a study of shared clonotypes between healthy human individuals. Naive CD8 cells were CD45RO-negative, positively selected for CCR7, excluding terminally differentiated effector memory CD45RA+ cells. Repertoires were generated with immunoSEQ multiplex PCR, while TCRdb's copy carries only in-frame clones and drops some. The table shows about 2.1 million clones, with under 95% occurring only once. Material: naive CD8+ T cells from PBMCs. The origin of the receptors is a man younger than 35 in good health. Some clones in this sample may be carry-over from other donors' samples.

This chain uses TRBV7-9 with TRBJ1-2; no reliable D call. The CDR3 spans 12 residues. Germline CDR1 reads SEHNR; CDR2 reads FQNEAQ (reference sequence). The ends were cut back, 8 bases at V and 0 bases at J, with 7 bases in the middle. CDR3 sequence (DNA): TGTGCCAGCGTAGTCGCTAACTATGGCTACACCTTC. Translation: CASVVANYGYTF.

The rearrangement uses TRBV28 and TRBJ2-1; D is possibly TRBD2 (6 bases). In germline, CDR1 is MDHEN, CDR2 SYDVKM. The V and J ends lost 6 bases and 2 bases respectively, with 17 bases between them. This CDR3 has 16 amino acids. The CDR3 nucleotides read TGTGCCAGCAGCTGGGGGGAATCCGGGACCTACAATGAGCAGTTCTTC. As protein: CASSWGESGTYNEQFF. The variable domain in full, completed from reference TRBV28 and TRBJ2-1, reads DVKVTQSSRYLVKRTGEKVFLECVQDMDHENMFWYRQDPGLGLRLIYFSYDVKMKEKGDIPEGYSVSREKKERFSLILESASTNQTSMYLCASSWGESGTYNEQFFGPGTRLTVL.

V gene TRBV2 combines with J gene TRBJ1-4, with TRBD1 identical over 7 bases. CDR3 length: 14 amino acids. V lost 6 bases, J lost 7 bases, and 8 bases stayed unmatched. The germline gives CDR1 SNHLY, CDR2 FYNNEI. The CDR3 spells CASSGGTVTEKLFF. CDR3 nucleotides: TGTGCCAGCAGCGGGGGGACAGTTACTGAAAAACTGTTTTTT.

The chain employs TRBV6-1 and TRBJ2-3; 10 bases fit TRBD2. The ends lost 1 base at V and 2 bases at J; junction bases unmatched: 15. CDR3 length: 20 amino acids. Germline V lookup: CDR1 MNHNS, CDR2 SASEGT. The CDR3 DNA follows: TGTGCCAGCAGTGAAGGCTGGGAGCGGGAGGGCCGAATAGCCACAGATACGCAGTATTTT. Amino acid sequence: CASSEGWEREGRIATDTQYF.

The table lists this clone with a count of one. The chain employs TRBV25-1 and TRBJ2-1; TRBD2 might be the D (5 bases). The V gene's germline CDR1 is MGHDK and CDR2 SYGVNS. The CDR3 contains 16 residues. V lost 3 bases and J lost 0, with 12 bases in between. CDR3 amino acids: CASSEPGLGSYNEQFF. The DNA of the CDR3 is TGTGCCAGCAGTGAGCCCGGACTGGGCTCCTACAATGAGCAGTTCTTC.

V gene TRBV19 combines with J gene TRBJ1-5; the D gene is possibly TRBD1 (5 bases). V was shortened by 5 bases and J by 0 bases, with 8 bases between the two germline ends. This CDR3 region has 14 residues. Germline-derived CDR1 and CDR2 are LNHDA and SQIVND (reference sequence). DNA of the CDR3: TGTGCCAGTAGTCCAGGGTTTAGCAATCAGCCCCAGCATTTT. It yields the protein CASSPGFSNQPQHF.

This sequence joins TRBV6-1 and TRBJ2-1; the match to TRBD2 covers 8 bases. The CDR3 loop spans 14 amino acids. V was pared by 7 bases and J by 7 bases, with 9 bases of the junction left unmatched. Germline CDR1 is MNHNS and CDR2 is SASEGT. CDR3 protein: CASKRAGVANEQFF. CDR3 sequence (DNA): TGTGCCAGCAAAAGAGCGGGAGTAGCAAATGAGCAGTTCTTC.

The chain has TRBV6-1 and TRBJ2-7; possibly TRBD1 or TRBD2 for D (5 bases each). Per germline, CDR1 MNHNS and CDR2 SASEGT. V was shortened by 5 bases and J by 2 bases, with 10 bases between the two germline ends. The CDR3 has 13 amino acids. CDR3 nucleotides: TGTGCCAGCAGTAGGGACGAAACCTACGAGCAGTACTTC. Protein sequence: CASSRDETYEQYF.

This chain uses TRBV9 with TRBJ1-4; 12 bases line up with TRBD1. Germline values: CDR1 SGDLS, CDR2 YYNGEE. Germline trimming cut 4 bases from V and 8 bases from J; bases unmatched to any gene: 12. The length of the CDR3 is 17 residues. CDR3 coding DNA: TGTGCCAGCAGCTCCGGGACAGGGGGCTTGGGTAACGAAAAACTGTTTTTT. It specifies CASSSGTGGLGNEKLFF.

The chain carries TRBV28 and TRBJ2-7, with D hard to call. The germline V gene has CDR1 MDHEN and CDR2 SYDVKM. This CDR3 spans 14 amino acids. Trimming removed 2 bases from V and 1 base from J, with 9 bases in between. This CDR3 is CASSLKDGSYEQYF. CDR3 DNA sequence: TGTGCCAGCAGTTTAAAGGACGGTTCCTACGAGCAGTACTTC.